This T cell receptor (beta chain) derives from a study of shared T cell receptors in the human thymus. Trimming shortened V by 0 bases and J by 8 bases, and 15 bases separated the two germline ends. The CDR3 spans 15 residues. Germline CDR1 and CDR2: SGHRS and YFSETQ. Libraries were prepared by immunoSEQ multiplex PCR; TCRdb keeps only in-frame clonotypes and omits some of them. The sample gives about 380,000 clones, over 90% of which show up once; about 0.02% is in the top ten. The chain uses TRBV5-1 and TRBJ2-1, with D possibly matching TRBD2 (6 bases). The sequence was collected from a human donor. Sequencing used thymocytes. DNA for the CDR3: TGCGCCAGCAGCTTGGCCAGGGACGGGGGAGATGAGCAGTTCTTC. Encoded protein: CASSLARDGGDEQFF.